This is a list of T cell receptor beta chains from one sample in a study of beta chain features in type 1 diabetes. Assay: immunoSEQ multiplex PCR; the TCRdb copy retains only in-frame clones and omits some. The data show about 740,000 clones, roughly 12% seen once. Sample: naive CD4+ T cells from blood. These receptors were obtained from a man aged 18-30 years with type 1 diabetes. CDR3s include the opening cysteine and the closing phenylalanine or tryptophan. A D gene is named only where the DNA matches it firmly. Where a row states a size, it is once, few, many or the class of an expanded clone; other rows omit it.

CDR3 DNA: TGTGCCAGCAGCTCCCCGGACTTTTACAATGAGCAGTTCTTC
CDR3 protein: CASSSPDFYNEQFF
V gene: TRBV7-2
clone size: few
J gene: TRBJ2-1
D gene: -

CDR3 DNA: TGTGCTAGTGGTTTGACCCCCGGGACAGGGGGCACTGAAGCTTTCTTT
CDR3 protein: CASGLTPGTGGTEAFF
V gene: TRBV12-5
clone size: -
J gene: TRBJ1-1
D gene: TRBD1

CDR3 DNA: TGTGCCAGTAGTGGGCAGGGACAGGGGGCAGGTAATGAGCAGTTCTTC
CDR3 protein: CASSGQGQGAGNEQFF
V gene: TRBV19
clone size: -
J gene: TRBJ2-1
D gene: TRBD1

CDR3 DNA: TGTGCCAGCTCACCAGGAGGGGTCAATCACAATGAGCAGTTCTTC
CDR3 protein: CASSPGGVNHNEQFF
V gene: TRBV18
clone size: few
J gene: TRBJ2-1
D gene: -

CDR3 DNA: TGTGCCAGCGGACGAAGGGGGAAAATGAACACTGAAGCTTTCTTT
CDR3 protein: CASGRRGKMNTEAFF
V gene: TRBV7-2
clone size: few
J gene: TRBJ1-1
D gene: -

CDR3 DNA: TGTGCCAGCTCACCGAGCGGGACAGGGGGAAGAGAGACCCAGTACTTC
CDR3 protein: CASSPSGTGGRETQYF
V gene: TRBV18
clone size: few
J gene: TRBJ2-5
D gene: TRBD1

CDR3 DNA: TGTGCCAGCAGCTTTAGAGAGAACACTGAAGCTTTCTTT
CDR3 protein: CASSFRENTEAFF
V gene: TRBV5-6
clone size: -
J gene: TRBJ1-1
D gene: -

CDR3 DNA: TGTGCCAGTATCGGGACTGCCTACACTGAAGCTTTCTTT
CDR3 protein: CASIGTAYTEAFF
V gene: TRBV19
clone size: few
J gene: TRBJ1-1
D gene: -

CDR3 DNA: TGTGCCACCCTCCCCGGCACCGGCAATCAGCCCCAGCATTTT
CDR3 protein: CATLPGTGNQPQHF
V gene: TRBV6-1
clone size: -
J gene: TRBJ1-5
D gene: -

CDR3 DNA: TGTGCCAGCAGCGTCGCCGGGACTACCATCACCGGGGAGCTGTTTTTT
CDR3 protein: CASSVAGTTITGELFF
V gene: TRBV7-8
clone size: -
J gene: TRBJ2-2
D gene: TRBD2

CDR3 DNA: TGTGCCAGCAGCTTAGGGTGGGTAAGGGGTGCGACTGAAGCTTTCTTT
CDR3 protein: CASSLGWVRGATEAFF
V gene: TRBV7-9
clone size: few
J gene: TRBJ1-1
D gene: -

CDR3 DNA: TGTGCCAGCAGTGGACTAGCGGGAACCTACGAGCAGTACTTC
CDR3 protein: CASSGLAGTYEQYF
V gene: TRBV6-5
clone size: few
J gene: TRBJ2-7
D gene: TRBD2